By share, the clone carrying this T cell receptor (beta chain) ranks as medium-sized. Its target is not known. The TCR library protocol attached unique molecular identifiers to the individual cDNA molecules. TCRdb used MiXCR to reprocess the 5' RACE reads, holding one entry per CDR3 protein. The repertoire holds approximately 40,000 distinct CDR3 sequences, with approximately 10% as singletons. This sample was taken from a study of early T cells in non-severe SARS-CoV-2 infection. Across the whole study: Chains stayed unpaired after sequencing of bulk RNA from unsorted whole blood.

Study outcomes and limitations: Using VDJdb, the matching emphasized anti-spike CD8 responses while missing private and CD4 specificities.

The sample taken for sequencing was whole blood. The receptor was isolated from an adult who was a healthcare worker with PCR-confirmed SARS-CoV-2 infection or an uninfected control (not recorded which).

CDR3: CASSISAGSGMTDTQYF. CDR3 sequence (DNA): TGTGCCAGCAGCATTTCGGCAGGGAGTGGAATGACAGATACGCAGTATTTT. The rearrangement uses TRBV11-2 and TRBJ2-3, with D perhaps TRBD1 or TRBD2 (5 bases each). V shed 5 bases and J shed 3 bases, with 21 bases lying between them. Per germline, CDR1 SGHAT and CDR2 FQNNGV. The CDR3 spans 17 residues.